The 7 T cell receptor beta chains below all came from one sample that was sequenced in a study of vaccination effects on CD4 cells after COVID-19. After around ten days in culture, the CD4+ T cells were isolated. These receptors' targets are unknown. Method: immunoSEQ multiplex PCR; TCRdb's copy keeps in-frame clones and lacks some. This sample has approximately 45,000 clones, with roughly 76% found just once. The sequences come from CD4+ T cells from PBMCs cultured without peptide, collected before COVID-19 vaccination. These receptors came from a human donor who had a prior SARS-CoV-2 infection.

This clone was recorded a few times. The gene calls are TRBV19 and TRBJ2-3, with 8 bases that match TRBD2. The CDR3 has 16 residues. Germline CDR1 and CDR2: LNHDA and SQIVND (reference sequence). V shed 4 bases and J 4 bases; nucleotides not matched to a gene: 10. This chain's CDR3 is CASSKGLEAHADTQYF. Here the CDR3 DNA reads TGTGCCAGTAGTAAGGGACTAGAGGCGCATGCAGATACGCAGTATTTT.

This chain uses TRBV11-2 with TRBJ1-3; TRBD1 might be the D (6 bases). CDR3 length: 13 amino acids. Trimming stripped 5 bases from V and 4 bases from J, with 9 bases between. Germline lookup yields CDR1 SGHAT and CDR2 FQNNGV. The CDR3 protein is CASSPDRGNTIYF. CDR3 DNA: TGTGCCAGCAGCCCCGACAGGGGAAACACCATATATTTT. The variable domain in full, with the rest retrieved from reference TRBV11-2 and TRBJ1-3, is EAGVAQSPRYKIIEKRQSVAFWCNPISGHATLYWYQQILGQGPKLLIQFQNNGVVDDSQLPKDRFSAERLKGVDSTLKIQPAKLEDSAVYLCASSPDRGNTIYFGEGSWLTVV.

J is TRBJ1-3 and V is TRBV9; the D gene is possibly TRBD1 (5 bases). The CDR3 loop spans 17 amino acids. The V gene lost 4 bases and the J gene lost 2 bases, with 19 bases spanning the gap. The germline CDR1 and CDR2 sequences are SGDLS and YYNGEE. CDR3: CASSPKIGTVTGNTIYF. CDR3 nucleotide sequence: TGTGCCAGCAGCCCGAAGATAGGGACGGTTACTGGAAACACCATATATTTT. The variable domain in full, completed from reference TRBV9 and TRBJ1-3, reads DSGVTQTPKHLITATGQRVTLRCSPRSGDLSVYWYQQSLDQGLQFLIQYYNGEERAKGNILERFSAQQFPDLHSELNLSSLELGDSALYFCASSPKIGTVTGNTIYFGEGSWLTVV.

The chain combines TRBV6-5 with TRBJ1-4; a weak D match, TRBD1 (5 bases). The germline CDR1 and CDR2 sequences are MNHEY and SVGAGI. Deletions cut 9 bases from V and 5 bases from J, with 16 bases between. CDR3 length: 14 amino acids. This CDR3 is CASAARDSNEKLFF. In DNA form, the CDR3 reads TGTGCCAGTGCTGCCAGGGATTCGAATGAAAAACTGTTTTTT.

V gene TRBV5-1 combines with J gene TRBJ1-5; 7 nucleotides line up with TRBD1. The CDR3 runs 14 residues. Looked up from germline, CDR1 is SGHRS and CDR2 is YFSETQ. Trimming at V came to 9 bases and at J to 2 bases, leaving 8 bases not matched to a gene. The CDR3: CANPRGLGNQPQHF. The CDR3 bases are TGCGCCAACCCCAGGGGGTTGGGCAATCAGCCCCAGCATTTT. Complete variable domain (other parts from reference TRBV5-1 and TRBJ1-5): KAGVTQTPRYLIKTRGQQVTLSCSPISGHRSVSWYQQTPGQGLQFLFEYFSETQRNKGNFPGRFSGRQFSNSRSEMNVSTLELGDSALYLCANPRGLGNQPQHFGDGTRLSIL.

The chain couples TRBV19 to TRBJ1-1; maybe TRBD1 (5 bases). CDR3 length: 13 amino acids. Germline V gives CDR1 LNHDA, CDR2 SQIVND (reference sequence). V lost 2 bases and J 8 bases, leaving 12 bases between the germline ends. CDR3 nucleotides: TGTGCCAGTAGTATATTGGTGGGGCGAGAAGCTTTCTTT. Its translation: CASSILVGREAFF.

The V and J genes are TRBV29-1 and TRBJ1-2; the match to TRBD1 covers 7 bases. With 4 bases clipped from V and 4 bases from J, the junction kept 12 bases outside the gene matches. This CDR3 is 15 amino acids long. Per germline, CDR1 SQVTM and CDR2 ANQGSEA. CDR3 nucleotide sequence: TGCAGCGTTGGTGGGCAGGGGGAAGGGGCCTATGGCTACACCTTC. It is translated as CSVGGQGEGAYGYTF.